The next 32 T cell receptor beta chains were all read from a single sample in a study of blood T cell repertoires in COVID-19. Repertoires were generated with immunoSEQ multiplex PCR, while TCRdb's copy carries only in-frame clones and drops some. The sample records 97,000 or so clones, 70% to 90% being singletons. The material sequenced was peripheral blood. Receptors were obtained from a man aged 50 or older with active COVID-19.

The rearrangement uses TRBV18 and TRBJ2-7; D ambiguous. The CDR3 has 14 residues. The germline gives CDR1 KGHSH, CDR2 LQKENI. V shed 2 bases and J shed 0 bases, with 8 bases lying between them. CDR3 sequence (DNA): TGTGCCAGCTCACCAAGCATTAGCTCCTACGAGCAGTACTTC. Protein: CASSPSISSYEQYF.

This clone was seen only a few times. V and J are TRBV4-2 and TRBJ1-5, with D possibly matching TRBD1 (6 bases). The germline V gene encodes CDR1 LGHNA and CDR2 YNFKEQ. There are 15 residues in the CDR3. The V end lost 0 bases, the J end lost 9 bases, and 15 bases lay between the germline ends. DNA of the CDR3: TGTGCCAGCAGCCAAGATCGGGAGGGGGTAGGGCCCCAGCATTTT. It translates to CASSQDREGVGPQHF.

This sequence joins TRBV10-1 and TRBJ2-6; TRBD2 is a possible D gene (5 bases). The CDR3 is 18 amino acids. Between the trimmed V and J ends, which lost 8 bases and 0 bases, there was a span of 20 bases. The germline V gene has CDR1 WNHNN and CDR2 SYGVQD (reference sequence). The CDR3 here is CASPDWARLLSGANVLTF. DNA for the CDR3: TGCGCCAGCCCGGACTGGGCCCGCCTCCTCTCTGGGGCCAACGTCCTGACTTTC.

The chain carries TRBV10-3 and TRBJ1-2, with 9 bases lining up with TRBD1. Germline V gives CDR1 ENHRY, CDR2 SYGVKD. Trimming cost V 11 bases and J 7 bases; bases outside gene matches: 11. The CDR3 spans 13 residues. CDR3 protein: CAFQEGQGGGYTF. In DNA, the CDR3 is TGTGCCTTCCAGGAGGGACAGGGTGGTGGCTACACCTTC.

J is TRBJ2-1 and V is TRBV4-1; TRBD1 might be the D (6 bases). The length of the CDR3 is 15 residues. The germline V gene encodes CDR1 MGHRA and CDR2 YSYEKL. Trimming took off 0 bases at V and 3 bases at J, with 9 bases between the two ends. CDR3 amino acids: CASSQEQGNYNEQFF. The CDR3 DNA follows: TGCGCCAGCAGCCAAGAACAGGGCAACTACAATGAGCAGTTCTTC.

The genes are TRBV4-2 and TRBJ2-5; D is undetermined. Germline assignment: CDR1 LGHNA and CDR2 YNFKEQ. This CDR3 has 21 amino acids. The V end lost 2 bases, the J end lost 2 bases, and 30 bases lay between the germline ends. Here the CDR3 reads CASSQIAPRLQKLGTQETQYF. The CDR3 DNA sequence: TGTGCCAGCAGCCAAATTGCCCCACGCCTACAGAAACTTGGTACACAAGAGACCCAGTACTTC.

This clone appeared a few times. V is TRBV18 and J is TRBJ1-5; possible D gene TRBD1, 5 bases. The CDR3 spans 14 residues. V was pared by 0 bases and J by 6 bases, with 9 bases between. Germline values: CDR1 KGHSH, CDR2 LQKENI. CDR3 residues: CASSPPPGGQPQHF. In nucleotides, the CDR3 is TGTGCCAGCTCACCACCGCCGGGGGGTCAGCCCCAGCATTTT.

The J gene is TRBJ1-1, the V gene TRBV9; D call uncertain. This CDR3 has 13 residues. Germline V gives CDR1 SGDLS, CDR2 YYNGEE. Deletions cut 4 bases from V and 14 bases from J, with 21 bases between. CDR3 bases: TGTGCCAGCAGCTCCCCCGGCGGCAGCAACACCTTCTTT. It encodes CASSSPGGSNTFF.

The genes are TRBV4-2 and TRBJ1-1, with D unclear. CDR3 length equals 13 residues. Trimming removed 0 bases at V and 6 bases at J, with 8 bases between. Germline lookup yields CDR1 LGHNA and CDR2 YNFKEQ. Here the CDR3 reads CASSQDGNPEAFF. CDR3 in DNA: TGTGCCAGCAGCCAAGACGGGAATCCTGAAGCTTTCTTT.

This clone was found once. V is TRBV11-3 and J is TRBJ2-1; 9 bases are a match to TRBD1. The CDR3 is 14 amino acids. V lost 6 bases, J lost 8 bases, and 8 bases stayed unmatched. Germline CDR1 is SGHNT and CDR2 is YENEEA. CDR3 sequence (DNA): TGTGCCAGCAGAGCCGGGACAGGGTCCCATGAGCAGTTCTTC. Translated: CASRAGTGSHEQFF.

CDR3 nucleotide sequence: TGTGCCAGCAGCTCCAGCGGCCGGGCCACAACTAATGAAAAACTGTTTTTT. Its translation is CASSSSGRATTNEKLFF. The J gene is TRBJ1-4, the V gene TRBV7-9, with D hard to call. In germline, CDR1 is SEHNR, CDR2 FQNEAQ (reference sequence). This CDR3 region has 17 residues. Trimming cost V 4 bases and J 0 bases, with 15 bases left between them.

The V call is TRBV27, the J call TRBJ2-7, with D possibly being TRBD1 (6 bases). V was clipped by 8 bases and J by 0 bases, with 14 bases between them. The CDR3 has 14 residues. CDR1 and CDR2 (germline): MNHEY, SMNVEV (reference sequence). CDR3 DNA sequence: TGTGCCAGCGGGCGGCAGGGGCTCTCCTACGAGCAGTACTTC. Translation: CASGRQGLSYEQYF.

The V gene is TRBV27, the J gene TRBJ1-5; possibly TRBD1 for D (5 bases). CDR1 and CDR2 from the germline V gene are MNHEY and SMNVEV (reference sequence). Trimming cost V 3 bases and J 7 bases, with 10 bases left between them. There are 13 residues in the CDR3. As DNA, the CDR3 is TGTGCCAGCAGTTTTGGGGCGGGGCAGCCCCAGCATTTT. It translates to CASSFGAGQPQHF.

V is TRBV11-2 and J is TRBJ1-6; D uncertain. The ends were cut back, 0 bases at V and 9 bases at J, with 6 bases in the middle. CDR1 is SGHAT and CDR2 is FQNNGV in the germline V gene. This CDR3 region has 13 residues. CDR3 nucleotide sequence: TGTGCCAGCAGCTTAGAGAGCGGTTCACCCCTCCACTTT. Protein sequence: CASSLESGSPLHF.

The CDR3 nucleotides are TGTGCCAGCAGCTTAGCGCAGGCTAGCTCTTTCAATGAGCAGTTCTTC. Translated: CASSLAQASSFNEQFF. This chain joins TRBV7-9 and TRBJ2-1, with D perhaps matching TRBD2 (5 bases). Trimming shortened V by 0 bases and J by 6 bases, and 15 bases separated the two germline ends. The CDR3 is made up of 16 amino acids. Germline-derived CDR1 and CDR2 are SEHNR and FQNEAQ (reference sequence). Combining the CDR3 with reference TRBV7-9 and TRBJ2-1 gives the whole variable domain DTGVSQNPRHKITKRGQNVTFRCDPISEHNRLYWYRQTLGQGPEFLTYFQNEAQLEKSRLLSDRFSAERPKGSFSTLEIQRTEQGDSAMYLCASSLAQASSFNEQFFGPGTRLTVL.

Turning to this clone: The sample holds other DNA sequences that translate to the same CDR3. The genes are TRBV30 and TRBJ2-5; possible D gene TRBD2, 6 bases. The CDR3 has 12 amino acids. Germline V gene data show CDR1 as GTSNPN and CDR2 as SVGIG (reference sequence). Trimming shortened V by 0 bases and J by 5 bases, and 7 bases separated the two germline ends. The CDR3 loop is CAWSVRGETQYF. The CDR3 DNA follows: TGTGCCTGGAGTGTCCGGGGGGAGACCCAGTACTTC.

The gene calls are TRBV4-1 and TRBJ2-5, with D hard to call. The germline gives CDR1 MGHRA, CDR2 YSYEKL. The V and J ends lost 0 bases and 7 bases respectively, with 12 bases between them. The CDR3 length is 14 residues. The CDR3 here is CASSQEGLSGTQYF. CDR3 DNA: TGCGCCAGCAGCCAAGAAGGCCTGTCGGGGACCCAGTACTTC.

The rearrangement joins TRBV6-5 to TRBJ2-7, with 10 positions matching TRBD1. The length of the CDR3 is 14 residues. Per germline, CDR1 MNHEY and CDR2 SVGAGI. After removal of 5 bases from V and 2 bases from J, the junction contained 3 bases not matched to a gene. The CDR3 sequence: CASSRQGATYEQYF. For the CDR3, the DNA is TGTGCCAGCAGTAGACAGGGGGCGACCTACGAGCAGTACTTC.

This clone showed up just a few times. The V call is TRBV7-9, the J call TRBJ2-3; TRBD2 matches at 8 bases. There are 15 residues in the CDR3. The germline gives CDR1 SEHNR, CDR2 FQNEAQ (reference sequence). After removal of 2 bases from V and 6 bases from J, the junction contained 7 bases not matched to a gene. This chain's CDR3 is CASSLYRGGEDTQYF. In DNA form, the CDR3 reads TGTGCCAGCAGCTTATATCGGGGGGGTGAGGATACGCAGTATTTT. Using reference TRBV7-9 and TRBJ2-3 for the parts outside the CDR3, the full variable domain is DTGVSQNPRHKITKRGQNVTFRCDPISEHNRLYWYRQTLGQGPEFLTYFQNEAQLEKSRLLSDRFSAERPKGSFSTLEIQRTEQGDSAMYLCASSLYRGGEDTQYFGPGTRLTVL.

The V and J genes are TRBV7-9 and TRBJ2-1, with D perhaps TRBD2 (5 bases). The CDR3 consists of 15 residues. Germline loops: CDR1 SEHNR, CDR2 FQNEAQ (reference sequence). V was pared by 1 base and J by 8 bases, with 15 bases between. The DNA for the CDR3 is TGTGCCAGCAGCTTAGGGGTCGGGGTAACGGATGAGCAGTTCTTC. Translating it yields CASSLGVGVTDEQFF.

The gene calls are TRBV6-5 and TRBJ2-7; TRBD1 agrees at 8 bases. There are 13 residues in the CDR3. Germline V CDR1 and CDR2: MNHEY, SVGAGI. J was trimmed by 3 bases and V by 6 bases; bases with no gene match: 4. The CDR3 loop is CASSPQGVYEQYF. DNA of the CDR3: TGTGCCAGCAGCCCACAGGGGGTCTACGAGCAGTACTTC.

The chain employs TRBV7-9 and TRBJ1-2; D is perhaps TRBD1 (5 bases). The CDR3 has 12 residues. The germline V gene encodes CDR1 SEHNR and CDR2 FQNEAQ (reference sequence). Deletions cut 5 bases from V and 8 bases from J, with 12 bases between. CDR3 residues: CASSGRVNGYTF. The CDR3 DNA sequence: TGTGCCAGCAGCGGCAGGGTGAACGGCTACACCTTC. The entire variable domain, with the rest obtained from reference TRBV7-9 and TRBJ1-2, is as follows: DTGVSQNPRHKITKRGQNVTFRCDPISEHNRLYWYRQTLGQGPEFLTYFQNEAQLEKSRLLSDRFSAERPKGSFSTLEIQRTEQGDSAMYLCASSGRVNGYTFGSGTRLTVV.

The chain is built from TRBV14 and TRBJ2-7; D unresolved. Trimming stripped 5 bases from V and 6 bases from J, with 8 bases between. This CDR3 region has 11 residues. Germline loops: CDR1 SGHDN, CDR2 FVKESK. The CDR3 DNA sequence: TGTGCCAGCAGCAGATTGAGCGAGCAGTACTTC. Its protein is CASSRLSEQYF. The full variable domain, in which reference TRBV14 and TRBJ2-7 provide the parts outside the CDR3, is EAGVTQFPSHSVIEKGQTVTLRCDPISGHDNLYWYRRVMGKEIKFLLHFVKESKQDESGMPNNRFLAERTGGTYSTLKVQPAELEDSGVYFCASSRLSEQYFGPGTRLTVT.

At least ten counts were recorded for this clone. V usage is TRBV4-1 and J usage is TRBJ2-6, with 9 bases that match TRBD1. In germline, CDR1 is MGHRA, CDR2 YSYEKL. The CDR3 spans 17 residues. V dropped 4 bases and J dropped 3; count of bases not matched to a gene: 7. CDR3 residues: CASSPDRGGYGANVLTF. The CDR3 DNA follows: TGCGCCAGCAGCCCCGACAGGGGGGGTTATGGGGCCAACGTCCTGACTTTC.

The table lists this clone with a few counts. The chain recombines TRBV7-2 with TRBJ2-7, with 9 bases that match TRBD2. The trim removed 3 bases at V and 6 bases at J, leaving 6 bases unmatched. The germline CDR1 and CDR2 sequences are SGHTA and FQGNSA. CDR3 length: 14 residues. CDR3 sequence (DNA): TGTGCCAGCAGCTTGCGGGGGGGCGGCGTCGAGCAGTACTTC. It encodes CASSLRGGGVEQYF.

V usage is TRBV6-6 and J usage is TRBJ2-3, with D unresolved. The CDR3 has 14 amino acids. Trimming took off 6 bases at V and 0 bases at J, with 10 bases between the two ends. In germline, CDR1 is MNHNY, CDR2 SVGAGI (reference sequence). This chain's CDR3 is CASRNTASTDTQYF. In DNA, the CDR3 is TGTGCCAGCAGGAATACTGCTAGCACAGATACGCAGTATTTT.

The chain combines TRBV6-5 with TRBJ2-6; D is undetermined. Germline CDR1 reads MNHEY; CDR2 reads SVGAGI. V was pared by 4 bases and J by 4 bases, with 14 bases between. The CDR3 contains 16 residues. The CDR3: CASSSRSIWGANVLTF. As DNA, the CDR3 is TGTGCCAGCAGTTCCCGCTCTATCTGGGGGGCCAACGTCCTGACTTTC.

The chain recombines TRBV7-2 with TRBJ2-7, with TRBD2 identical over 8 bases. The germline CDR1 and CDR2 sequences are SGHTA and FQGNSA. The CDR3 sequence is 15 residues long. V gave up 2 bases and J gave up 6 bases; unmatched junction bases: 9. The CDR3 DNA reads TGTGCCAGCAGCTTATCCAGCGGGGGCCTAGGCGAGCAGTACTTC. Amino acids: CASSLSSGGLGEQYF.

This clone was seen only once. CDR3 sequence reads: CASSPGSRFVYTF. DNA of the CDR3: TGTGCCAGCAGCCCCGGGTCTCGGTTCGTCTACACCTTC. The gene calls are TRBV5-6 and TRBJ1-2; D gene uncertain. This CDR3 region has 13 residues. V was trimmed by 4 bases and J by 10 bases, leaving 17 bases between them. Germline loops: CDR1 SGHDT, CDR2 YYEEEE.

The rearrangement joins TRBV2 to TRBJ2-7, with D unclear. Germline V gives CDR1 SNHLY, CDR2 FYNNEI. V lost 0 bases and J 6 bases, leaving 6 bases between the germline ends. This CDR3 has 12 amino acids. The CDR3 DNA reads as TGTGCCAGCAGTGAAGCTCTAAGCGAGCAGTACTTC. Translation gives CASSEALSEQYF.

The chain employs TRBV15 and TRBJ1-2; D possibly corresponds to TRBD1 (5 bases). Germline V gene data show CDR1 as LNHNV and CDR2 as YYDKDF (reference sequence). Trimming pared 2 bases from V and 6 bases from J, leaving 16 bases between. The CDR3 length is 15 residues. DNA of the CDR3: TGTGCCACCAGCAGACTTACTCCGGGAGGGGATGGCTACACCTTC. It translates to CATSRLTPGGDGYTF.

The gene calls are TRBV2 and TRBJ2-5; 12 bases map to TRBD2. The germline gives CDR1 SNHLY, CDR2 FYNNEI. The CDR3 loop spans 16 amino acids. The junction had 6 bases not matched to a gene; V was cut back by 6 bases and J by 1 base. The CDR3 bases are TGTGCCAGCAGATGGGTACTAGCGGGGGGCCAAGAGACCCAGTACTTC. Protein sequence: CASRWVLAGGQETQYF.